The clone carrying this TCR beta chain was seen repeatedly, ten times or more. The antigen remains undetermined. This sample stems from a study of spatial heterogeneity in lung cancer. The wider study: Raw-read counts averaged over ten per unique TCR and UMI combination. Whole-study findings and limits: Whereas they appeared in blood less at follow-up, ubiquitous expanded tumor TCRs appeared there more at resection.

Time point defined: sample taken at primary tumor resection. Unsorted whole RNA samples from tumor, nontumor lung or frozen PBMC were sequenced. TCRdb reprocessed the 5' RACE reads via MiXCR and lists one record per CDR3 protein. This sample yields some 47,000 distinct CDR3 sequences, of which about 7.6% are seen a single time; roughly an eighth belongs to the top ten. The receptor was derived from a female donor with early-stage non-small cell lung cancer. This sample comprised PBMCs, obtained at surgery.

The CDR3 protein is CATRRGATYNEQFF. The CDR3 coding sequence is TGTGCCACCAGACGGGGCGCAACCTACAATGAGCAGTTCTTC. The genes are TRBV7-2 and TRBJ2-1, with D perhaps matching TRBD1 or TRBD2 (5 bases each). Trimming left V 10 bases short and J 2 bases short, with 15 bases between. CDR1 is SGHTA and CDR2 is FQGNSA in the germline V gene. The CDR3 runs to 14 residues.